This is a list of T cell receptor beta chains from one sample in a study of T cells in Graves' hyperthyroidism and ophthalmopathy. TCRdb passed the multiplex PCR reads through MiXCR, listing each CDR3 protein once. The sample lists under 750,000 distinct CDR3 sequences, roughly a sixth occurring once. The sample taken for sequencing was blood. These receptors were collected from a woman between 45 and 65 years old with Graves' hyperthyroidism that later progressed to Graves' ophthalmopathy. Both conserved end residues are part of each CDR3. A D gene is named only where the DNA matches it firmly. Clone size is stated in some rows and not others, as once, few, many or a class when expanded.

cdr3_nt | cdr3_aa | d_call | v_call | clone_size | j_call
TGTGCCAGCAGCACAGGGAGCACAGATACGCAGTATTTT | CASSTGSTDTQYF | . | TRBV12-3/TRBV12-4 | many | TRBJ2-3
TGCAGTGCTAGGGGAAAGGACAGGGGGAAGGGTGAAGCTTTCTTT | CSARGKDRGKGEAFF | TRBD1 | TRBV20-1 | many | TRBJ1-1
TGTGCCAGCAGTTTTCGACAAGAGGAGAACACTGAAGCTTTCTTT | CASSFRQEENTEAFF | . | TRBV6-4 | . | TRBJ1-1
TGCAGTGCTAGAGATCTCAACAGGCCCAATTCACCCCTCCACTTT | CSARDLNRPNSPLHF | . | TRBV20-1 | . | TRBJ1-6
TGCAGCGTTGTATTTTCAGGGGGGAGCTCCTACGAGCAGTACTTC | CSVVFSGGSSYEQYF | . | TRBV29-1 | few | TRBJ2-7
TGTGCCAGCAGTTCATGGGAGCAGGGGGCTTTCTTT | CASSSWEQGAFF | . | TRBV27 | . | TRBJ1-1
TGTGCCAGCGGGCAGGCAGATACGCAGTATTTT | CASGQADTQYF | . | TRBV6-1 | . | TRBJ2-3
TGTGCCAGCAGCACAAACCGGGCCTTACTCTACGAGCAGTACTTC | CASSTNRALLYEQYF | . | TRBV28 | many | TRBJ2-7
TGCAGTGCTAGAGATCTTAGGGGCCCGGAGACCCAGTACTTC | CSARDLRGPETQYF | . | TRBV20-1 | . | TRBJ2-5
TGCGCCAGCAGCCAAGGACCCGATAACTATGGCTACACCTTC | CASSQGPDNYGYTF | . | TRBV4-1 | . | TRBJ1-2
TGTGCCAACAGCTACCGACGTTCCGGCTCCTACGAGCAGTACTTC | CANSYRRSGSYEQYF | . | TRBV5-5 | . | TRBJ2-7
TGTGCCAGTAGTACCCCCCCGATGGGCGGAAACACCATATATTTT | CASSTPPMGGNTIYF | . | TRBV19 | few | TRBJ1-3
TGTGCCAGCAGCCAAGATCTGATGTCAGTAGCTTTCTTT | CASSQDLMSVAFF | . | TRBV14 | few | TRBJ1-1
TGTGCCAGCAGTTACTCCCCCTCCGGGCCCGGAACGGTCGAGCGGTACTTC | CASSYSPSGPGTVERYF | . | TRBV6-5 | many | TRBJ2-7
TGTGCCAGCAGCGTAGATCTAGGCAGGGGGCTTCCCGGGGAGCTGTTTTTT | CASSVDLGRGLPGELFF | TRBD1 | TRBV9 | . | TRBJ2-2
TGTGCCAGCAGTCACTTAGCGGGGGATACAGATACGCAGTATTTT | CASSHLAGDTDTQYF | TRBD2 | TRBV6-1 | few | TRBJ2-3
TGTGCCAGCACGACTAGCACGAGCTCCTACAATGAGCAGTTCTTC | CASTTSTSSYNEQFF | TRBD2 | TRBV3-1 | many | TRBJ2-1
TGTGCCAGCAGCTTATTAGGGACTGTGTCCTACGAGCAGTACTTC | CASSLLGTVSYEQYF | . | TRBV7-2 | few | TRBJ2-7
TGCGCCAGCAGCCTCACCTGGACTAGCAATACGCAGTATTTT | CASSLTWTSNTQYF | TRBD2 | TRBV5-1 | few | TRBJ2-3
TGTGCCACCAGCCCAGGGCTGGCGGAGTATGGCTACACCTTC | CATSPGLAEYGYTF | . | TRBV15 | . | TRBJ1-2
TGTGCCAGCAGTTATGGGGGAGGAAACACCATATATTTT | CASSYGGGNTIYF | . | TRBV6-5 | few | TRBJ1-3
TGCAGTGCTATCCCTGTACAGGGGGGAGATGAAAAACTGTTTTTT | CSAIPVQGGDEKLFF | TRBD1 | TRBV20-1 | . | TRBJ1-4
TGCAGTGCTAGAGATACAGGCAGGAGGAACACTGAAGCTTTCTTT | CSARDTGRRNTEAFF | . | TRBV20-1 | many | TRBJ1-1
TGTGCCAGTAAGTTGGGGAATAGCAATCAGCCCCAGCATTTT | CASKLGNSNQPQHF | . | TRBV19 | . | TRBJ1-5
TGTGCCAGCAGCCAAGACCGGGACAGGGGGCAAGAGACCCAGTACTTC | CASSQDRDRGQETQYF | TRBD1 | TRBV3-1 | many | TRBJ2-5
TGCGCCAGCAGCTTCGGACAGTCTAGGGAAAAACTGTTTTTT | CASSFGQSREKLFF | . | TRBV5-1 | few | TRBJ1-4
TGTGCCAGCATCATGACAGGGGAAAACTATGGCTACACCTTC | CASIMTGENYGYTF | TRBD1 | TRBV5-4 | few | TRBJ1-2
TGTGTCGACAGCAGGTTTCCGGGGGGGATGGGCTACAATGAGCAGTTCTTC | CVDSRFPGGMGYNEQFF | TRBD2 | TRBV27 | once | TRBJ2-1
TGTGCCAGCAGTGAGACCCAGGGTTCCGAGCAGTACTTC | CASSETQGSEQYF | . | TRBV6-4 | . | TRBJ2-7
TGTGCCAGCAGCTCCCCCGGTCCTTCTGGCTACACCTTC | CASSSPGPSGYTF | . | TRBV7-9 | . | TRBJ1-2
TGCAGTGCTAGAGGATTGAGCTCTGGAAACACCATATATTTT | CSARGLSSGNTIYF | . | TRBV20-1 | many | TRBJ1-3
TGCAGTGCTAGGGGGACGAGCTCCTACAATGAGCAGTTCTTC | CSARGTSSYNEQFF | . | TRBV20-1 | many | TRBJ2-1
TGCAGTGCCGCGACTAGTTTCAACGAGCAGTACTTC | CSAATSFNEQYF | . | TRBV20-1 | few | TRBJ2-7
TGTGCCTGGAGTGTACGGGGGGCCGACACTGAAGCTTTCTTT | CAWSVRGADTEAFF | . | TRBV30 | many | TRBJ1-1
TGTGCCAGCGGCGGCAGGGGCCTGCGGGAAGAGACCCAGTACTTC | CASGGRGLREETQYF | . | TRBV28 | . | TRBJ2-5
TGTGCCAGCAGCTACCGACAGGGGTTAATCTACGAGCAGTACTTC | CASSYRQGLIYEQYF | TRBD1 | TRBV11-2 | . | TRBJ2-7
TGCAGTGCCATCTTAGACAAGGACTATGGCTACACCTTC | CSAILDKDYGYTF | . | TRBV20-1 | few | TRBJ1-2
TGTGCCAGCAGCGCGAGAGCGGGGGGGCACGTTAGGAATGAGCAGTTCTTC | CASSARAGGHVRNEQFF | TRBD2 | TRBV27 | many | TRBJ2-1
TGTGCCAGCAGGGAGGGGCAGGACTATGGCTACACCTTC | CASREGQDYGYTF | . | TRBV27 | few | TRBJ1-2
TGCAGTGCCGCGACCTTGGGGGCCGCCACAGATACGCAGTATTTT | CSAATLGAATDTQYF | . | TRBV20-1 | many | TRBJ2-3
TGCAGTGCCCACCAGAGCTCTGGGGCCAACGTCCTGACTTTC | CSAHQSSGANVLTF | . | TRBV20-1 | . | TRBJ2-6
TGCAGTCCCTCCTCATTGAACACCGGGGAGCTGTTTTTT | CSPSSLNTGELFF | . | TRBV20-1 | few | TRBJ2-2
TGTGCCAGCAGCTCCAAATCTAAGTGGTTCGGCACAACTAATGAAAAACTGTTTTTT | CASSSKSKWFGTTNEKLFF | . | TRBV11-2 | many | TRBJ1-4
TGTGCCAGCAGCTTAGGGACTAGCGTAACTAAAGAGACCCAGTACTTC | CASSLGTSVTKETQYF | TRBD2 | TRBV7-2 | . | TRBJ2-5